The T cell receptor (beta chain) described here comes from a study of circulating CD8 cells and anti-PD-1 response in melanoma. Looking at the study overall: About 45% of the 13 patients had prior targeted therapy or immunotherapy; seven did not.

Four subsets defined by PD-1 and/or TIGIT were sorted from live CD3+CD8+TCRalphabeta+ cells. Each library started from around 14 ng of total RNA using the QIAseq Immune Repertoire TCR panel. TCRdb called the reads again in MiXCR, with one record for every CDR3 protein. The sample records roughly 400 distinct CDR3 sequences, under 6% being singletons. Trimming stripped 3 bases from V and 1 base from J, with 8 bases between. The CDR3 consists of 14 residues. Germline V CDR1 and CDR2: MNHEY, SMNVEV (reference sequence). This clonotype is classed as large (0.1 to 1%). This chain connects TRBV27 to TRBJ2-3; tentatively, D is TRBD2 (5 bases). Sequenced material: CD8+ T cells from PBMCs, taken at baseline or after one month of anti-PD-1 therapy (not recorded which). This TCR derives from a human donor with melanoma. The CDR3 loop is CASSLAGGTDTQYF. The CDR3 nucleotides read TGTGCCAGCAGTTTGGCCGGGGGCACAGATACGCAGTATTTT.